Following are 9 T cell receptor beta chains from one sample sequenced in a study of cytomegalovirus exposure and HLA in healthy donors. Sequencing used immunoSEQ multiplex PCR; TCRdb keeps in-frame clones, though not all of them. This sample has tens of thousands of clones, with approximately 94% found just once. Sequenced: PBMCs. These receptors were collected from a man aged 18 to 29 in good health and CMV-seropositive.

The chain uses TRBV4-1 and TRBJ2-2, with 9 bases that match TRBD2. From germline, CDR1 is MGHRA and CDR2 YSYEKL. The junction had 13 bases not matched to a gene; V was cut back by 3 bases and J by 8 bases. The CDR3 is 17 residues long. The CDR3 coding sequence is TGCGCCAGCAGCCATCCTCCTAGCGGGAACGATAGAGGGGAGCTGTTTTTT. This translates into CASSHPPSGNDRGELFF.

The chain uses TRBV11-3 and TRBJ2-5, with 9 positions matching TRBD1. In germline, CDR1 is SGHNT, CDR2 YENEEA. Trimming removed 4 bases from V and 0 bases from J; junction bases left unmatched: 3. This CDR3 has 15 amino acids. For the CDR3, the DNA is TGTGCCAGCAGCTCTGGGACAGGGTACCAAGAGACCCAGTACTTC. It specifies CASSSGTGYQETQYF.

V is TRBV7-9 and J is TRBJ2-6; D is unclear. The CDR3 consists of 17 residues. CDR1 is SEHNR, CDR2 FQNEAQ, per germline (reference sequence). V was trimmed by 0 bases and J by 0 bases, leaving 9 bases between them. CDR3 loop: CASSLAATSSGANVLTF. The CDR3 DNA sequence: TGTGCCAGCAGCTTAGCGGCCACCAGCTCTGGGGCCAACGTCCTGACTTTC.

CDR3 bases: TGTGCCAGCAGTTGGCGGCGAGGTCGCAATCAGCCCCAGCATTTT. Protein product: CASSWRRGRNQPQHF. The chain employs TRBV6-8 and TRBJ1-5; D is undetermined. Germline V gene sequence: CDR1 MNHGY, CDR2 SAAAGT. The CDR3 consists of 15 residues. The V end lost 4 bases, the J end lost 2 bases, and 12 bases lay between the germline ends.

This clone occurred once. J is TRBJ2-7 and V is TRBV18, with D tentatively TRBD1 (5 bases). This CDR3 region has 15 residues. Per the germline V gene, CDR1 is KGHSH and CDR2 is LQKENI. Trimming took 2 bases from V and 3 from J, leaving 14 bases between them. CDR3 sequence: CASSPSETAYYEQYF. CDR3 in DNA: TGTGCCAGCTCACCATCCGAGACAGCCTACTACGAGCAGTACTTC.

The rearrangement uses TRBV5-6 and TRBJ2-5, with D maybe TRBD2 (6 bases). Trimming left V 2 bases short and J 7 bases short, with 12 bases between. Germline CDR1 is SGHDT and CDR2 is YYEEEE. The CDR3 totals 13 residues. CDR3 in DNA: TGTGCCAGCAGCTTTACTATGGGGGGGACCCAGTACTTC. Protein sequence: CASSFTMGGTQYF.

CDR3 protein: CASSQSTGGRWETQYF. CDR3 DNA: TGCGCCAGCAGTCAATCGACGGGGGGCCGATGGGAGACCCAGTACTTC. The chain uses TRBV23-1 and TRBJ2-5, with D possibly matching TRBD2 (7 bases). TRBV23-1 is sorted into the ORF group, with uncertain function. The CDR3 has 16 residues. V was trimmed by 0 bases and J by 5 bases, leaving 16 bases between them.

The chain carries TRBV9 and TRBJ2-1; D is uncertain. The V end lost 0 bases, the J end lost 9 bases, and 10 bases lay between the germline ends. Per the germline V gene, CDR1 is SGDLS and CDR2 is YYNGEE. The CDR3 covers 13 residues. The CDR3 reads CASSVEVWAEQFF. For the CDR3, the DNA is TGTGCCAGCAGCGTAGAGGTGTGGGCTGAGCAGTTCTTC.

Written as DNA, the CDR3 is TGTGCCTGGAGTGCTACAGGCACCGGGGAGCTGTTTTTT. It specifies CAWSATGTGELFF. The gene calls are TRBV30 and TRBJ2-2; D may be TRBD1 (5 bases). CDR1 is GTSNPN, CDR2 SVGIG, per germline (reference sequence). The CDR3 totals 13 residues. Trimming cost V 1 base and J 4 bases, with 7 bases left between them.